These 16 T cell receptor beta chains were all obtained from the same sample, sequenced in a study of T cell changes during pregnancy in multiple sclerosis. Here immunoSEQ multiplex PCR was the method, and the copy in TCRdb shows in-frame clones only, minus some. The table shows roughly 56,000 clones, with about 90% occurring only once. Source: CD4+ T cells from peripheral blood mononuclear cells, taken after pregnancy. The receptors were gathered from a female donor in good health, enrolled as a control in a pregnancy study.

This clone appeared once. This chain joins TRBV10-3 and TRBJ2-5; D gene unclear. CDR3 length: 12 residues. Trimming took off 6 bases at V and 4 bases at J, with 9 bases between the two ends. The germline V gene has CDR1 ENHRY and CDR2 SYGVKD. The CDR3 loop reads CAISQGGETQYF. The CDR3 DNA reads TGTGCCATCAGCCAAGGCGGAGAGACCCAGTACTTC.

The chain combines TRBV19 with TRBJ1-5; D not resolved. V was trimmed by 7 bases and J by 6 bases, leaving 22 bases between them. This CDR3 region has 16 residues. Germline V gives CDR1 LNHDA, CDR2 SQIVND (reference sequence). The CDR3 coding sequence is TGTGCCAGTATAACGACCGGGTCCCCCTTGGGTCAGCCCCAGCATTTT. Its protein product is CASITTGSPLGQPQHF.

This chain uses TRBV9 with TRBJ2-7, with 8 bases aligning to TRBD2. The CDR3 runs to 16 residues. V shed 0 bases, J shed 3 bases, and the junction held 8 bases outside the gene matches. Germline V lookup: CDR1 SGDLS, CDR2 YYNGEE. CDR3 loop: CASSVGSTSDRYEQYF. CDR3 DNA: TGTGCCAGCAGCGTAGGATCGACTAGCGATCGCTACGAGCAGTACTTC.

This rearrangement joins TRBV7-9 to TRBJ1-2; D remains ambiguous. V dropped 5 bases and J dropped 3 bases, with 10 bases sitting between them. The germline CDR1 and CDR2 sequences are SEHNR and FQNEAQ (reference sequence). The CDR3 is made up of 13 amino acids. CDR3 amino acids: CASSRGRDYGYTF. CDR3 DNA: TGTGCCAGCAGCCGCGGGAGAGACTATGGCTACACCTTC.

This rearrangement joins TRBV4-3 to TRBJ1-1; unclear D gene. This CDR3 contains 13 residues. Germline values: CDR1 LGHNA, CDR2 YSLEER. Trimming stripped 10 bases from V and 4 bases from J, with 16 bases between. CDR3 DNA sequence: TGCGCCACCCTACCACCCGGGTTCACTGAAGCTTTCTTT. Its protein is CATLPPGFTEAFF.

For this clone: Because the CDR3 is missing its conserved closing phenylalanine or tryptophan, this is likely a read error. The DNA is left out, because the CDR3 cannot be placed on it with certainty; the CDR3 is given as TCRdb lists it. The CDR3 loop is CASRLEPGGAFEI. This chain uses TRBV12-2 with TRBJ1-1. TRBV12-2 is described as a pseudogene. The CDR3 region is 13 residues in length, termini included.

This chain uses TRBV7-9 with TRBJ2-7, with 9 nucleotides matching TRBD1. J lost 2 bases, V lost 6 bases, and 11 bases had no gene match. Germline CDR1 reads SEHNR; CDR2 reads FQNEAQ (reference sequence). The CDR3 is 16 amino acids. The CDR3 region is CASRKPRDRETYEQYF. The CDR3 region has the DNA TGTGCCAGCAGAAAACCCCGGGACAGGGAAACCTACGAGCAGTACTTC.

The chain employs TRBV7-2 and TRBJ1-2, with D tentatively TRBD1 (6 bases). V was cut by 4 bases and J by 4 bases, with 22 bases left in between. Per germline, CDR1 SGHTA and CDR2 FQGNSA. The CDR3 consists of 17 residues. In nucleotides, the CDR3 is TGTGCCAGCAGCTCCCGCCCCGGACAGATCGAGGCCTATGGCTACACCTTC. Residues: CASSSRPGQIEAYGYTF.

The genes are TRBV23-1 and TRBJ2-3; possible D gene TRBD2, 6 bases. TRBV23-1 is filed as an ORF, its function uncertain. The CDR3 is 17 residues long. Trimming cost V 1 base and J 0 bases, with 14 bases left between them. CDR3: CASSQFGSGSSTDTQYF. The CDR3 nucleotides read TGCGCCAGCAGTCAATTCGGTAGCGGATCTAGCACAGATACGCAGTATTTT.

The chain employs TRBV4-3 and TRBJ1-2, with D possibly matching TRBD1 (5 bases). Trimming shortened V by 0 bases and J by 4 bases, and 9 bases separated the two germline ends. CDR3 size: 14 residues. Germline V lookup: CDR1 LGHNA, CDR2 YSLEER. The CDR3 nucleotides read TGCGCCAGCAGCCAAGAGGTCAGGGTCTATGGCTACACCTTC. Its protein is CASSQEVRVYGYTF.

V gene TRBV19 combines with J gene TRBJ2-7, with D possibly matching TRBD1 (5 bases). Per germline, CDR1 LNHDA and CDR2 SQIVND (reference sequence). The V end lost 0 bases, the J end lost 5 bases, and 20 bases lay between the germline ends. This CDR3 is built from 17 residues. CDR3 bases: TGTGCCAGTAGTATAGACCGATCTAGGGGAATCGCGGACGAGCAGTACTTC. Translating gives CASSIDRSRGIADEQYF.

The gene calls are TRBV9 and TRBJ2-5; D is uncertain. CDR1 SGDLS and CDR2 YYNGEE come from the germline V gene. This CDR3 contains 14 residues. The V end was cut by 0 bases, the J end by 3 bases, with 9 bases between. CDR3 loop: CASSVGDSKETQYF. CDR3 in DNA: TGTGCCAGCAGCGTAGGCGATAGCAAAGAGACCCAGTACTTC.

The CDR3 DNA reads as TGTGCCAGCGCGGACAGGGAACAGCCCCAGCATTTT. Its translation: CASADREQPQHF. The rearrangement uses TRBV2 and TRBJ1-5; 8 nucleotides align to TRBD1. The V gene end was trimmed by 8 bases and the J gene end by 7 bases; junction bases not matched to a gene: 4. The CDR3 is 12 residues long. Germline-derived CDR1 and CDR2 are SNHLY and FYNNEI.

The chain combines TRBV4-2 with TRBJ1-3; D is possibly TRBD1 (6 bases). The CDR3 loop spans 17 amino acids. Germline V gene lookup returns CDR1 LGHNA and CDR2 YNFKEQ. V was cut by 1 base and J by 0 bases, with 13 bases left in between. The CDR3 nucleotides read TGTGCCAGCAGCCAAGGAGAGGGGGTGAGCTCTGGAAACACCATATATTTT. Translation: CASSQGEGVSSGNTIYF.

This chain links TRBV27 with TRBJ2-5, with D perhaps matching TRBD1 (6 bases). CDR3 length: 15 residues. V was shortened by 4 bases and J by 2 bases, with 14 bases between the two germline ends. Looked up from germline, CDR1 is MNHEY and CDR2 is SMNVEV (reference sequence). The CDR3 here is CASSSTPDRQETQYF. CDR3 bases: TGTGCCAGCAGTTCCACCCCGGACAGACAAGAGACCCAGTACTTC.

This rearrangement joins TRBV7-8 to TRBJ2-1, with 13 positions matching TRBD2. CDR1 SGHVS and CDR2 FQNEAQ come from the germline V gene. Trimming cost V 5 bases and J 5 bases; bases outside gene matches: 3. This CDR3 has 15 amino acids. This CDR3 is CASSPGLAGNNEQFF. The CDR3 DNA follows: TGTGCCAGCAGCCCGGGACTAGCGGGAAACAATGAGCAGTTCTTC. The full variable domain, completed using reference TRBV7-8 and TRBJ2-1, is GAGVSQSPRYKVAKRGQDVALRCDPISGHVSLFWYQQALGQGPEFLTYFQNEAQLDKSGLPSDRFFAERPEGSVSTLKIQRTQQEDSAVYLCASSPGLAGNNEQFFGPGTRLTVL.